The sequence of this TCR beta chain was determined in a study of cytomegalovirus exposure and HLA in healthy donors. Study observations and caveats: Donor immune exposure was known only as CMV serostatus. Productive status was seen about 90% or about 30% of the time for most TCR beta V segments in an earlier analysis.

With 3 bases removed from V and 0 bases from J, the gap between germline ends came to 12 bases. This CDR3 has 15 residues. The germline V gene has CDR1 MNHNS and CDR2 SASEGT. Unrecorded immune exposures were likely, despite nominal health at sampling. It was with 60 Vbeta and 13 Jbeta primers that the PCR ran. Generated by immunoSEQ multiplex PCR, the TCRdb table keeps only in-frame clones and is missing some. This sample has roughly 76,000 clones, with around 80% found just once. About this clone itself: Its antigen remains unknown.

The chain couples TRBV6-1 to TRBJ2-7; D perhaps matches TRBD2 (5 bases). The sequencing input was PBMCs. This clonotype was sampled from a man aged 30-40 years in good health and CMV-seronegative. CDR3 DNA sequence: TGTGCCAGCAGTGATCAAATGGGGAGCTCCTACGAGCAGTACTTC. This translates into CASSDQMGSSYEQYF.